This T cell receptor beta chain originates from a study of patients and donors after allogeneic stem cell transplantation. TCRdb re-analysed the RT-PCR reads in MiXCR, keeping a single row per CDR3 protein. The sample contains 16,000 or so distinct CDR3 sequences, 25% to 30% of which appear only once. The CDR3 has 17 amino acids. J is TRBJ1-1 and V is TRBV21-1; the DNA was not used to check the table's D call, TRBD1. TRBV21-1 is designated a pseudogene. The sequencing input was blood, either unsorted or a sorted T cell fraction (not recorded which). This receptor was obtained from a human donor who was either an allogeneic HSCT recipient or a stem cell or donor lymphocyte infusion donor (not recorded which). It is not recorded whose cells these are; they may come from a transplant donor. CDR3 coding DNA: TGTGCCAGCACCCCGGGGACGGGACACCACCCGAACACTGAAGCTTTCTTT. Translating gives CASTPGTGHHPNTEAFF.